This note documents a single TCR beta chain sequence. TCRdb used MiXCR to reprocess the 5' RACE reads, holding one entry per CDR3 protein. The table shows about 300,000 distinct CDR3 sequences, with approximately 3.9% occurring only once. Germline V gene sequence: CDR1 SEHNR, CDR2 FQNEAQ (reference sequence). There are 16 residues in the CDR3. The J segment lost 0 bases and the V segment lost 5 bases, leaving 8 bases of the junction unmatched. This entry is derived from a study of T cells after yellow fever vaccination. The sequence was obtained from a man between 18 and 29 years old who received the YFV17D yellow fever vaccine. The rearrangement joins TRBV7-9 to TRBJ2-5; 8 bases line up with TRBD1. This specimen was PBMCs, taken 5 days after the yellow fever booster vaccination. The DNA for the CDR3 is TGTGCCAGCAGCCCTGGGACAGGAGATAACCAAGAGACCCAGTACTTC. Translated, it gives CASSPGTGDNQETQYF.